The present entry profiles one T cell receptor (beta chain) with its context. No antigen is known for it. The PCR used 60 Vbeta and 13 Jbeta primers. The authors' processing: Unique TCR beta chains totaled some 80 million in a later count, with 8.5 million to 12 million of them shared. Produced via immunoSEQ multiplex PCR; TCRdb's table is partial and in-frame only. V and J calls and clone size come straight from that table; D and trimming were deduced from the DNA. In total, the table holds under 200,000 clones. This record comes from a study of cytomegalovirus exposure and HLA in healthy donors. Whole-study findings and limits: Later work found that TCR association rates differed between HLA loci; DRB1 had the most and HLA-C the fewest.

Trimming removed 3 bases from V and 9 bases from J; junction bases left unmatched: 5. The CDR3 consists of 15 residues. The germline V gene encodes CDR1 MDHEN and CDR2 SYDVKM. The V and J genes are TRBV28 and TRBJ2-1; TRBD2 matches 13 bases. The TCR originated in a young man in good health and CMV-seronegative. Sequencing input: PBMCs. The CDR3 sequence: CASSLVTSGRGEQFF. CDR3 nucleotide sequence: TGTGCCAGCAGTTTGGTAACTAGCGGGAGGGGTGAGCAGTTCTTC.